Listed below are T cell receptor beta chains from one sample, sequenced in a study of blood T cells in healthy people across ages. TCRdb re-derived calls from the 5' RACE reads in MiXCR, one entry per CDR3 protein. The table has approximately 1,100,000 distinct CDR3 sequences, less than 50% seen once. Sequencing used blood. These TCRs come from an older woman in good health. The CDR3 runs from the conserved cysteine through the conserved F or W. A D gene is named only where the DNA matches it firmly. Where a row states a size, it is once, few, many or the class of an expanded clone; other rows omit it.

. TRBJ1-1 . TRBV11-2 CASSLVRVAEAFF TGTGCCAGCAGCTTAGTTCGAGTGGCTGAAGCTTTCTTT
. TRBJ2-1 TRBD2 TRBV10-3 CAISSTSGRENEQFF TGTGCCATCAGTTCGACTAGCGGGAGGGAGAATGAGCAGTTCTTC
. TRBJ2-1 . TRBV27 CASSGDIYNEQFF TGTGCCAGCAGCGGAGACATCTACAATGAGCAGTTCTTC
many TRBJ2-3 . TRBV29-1 CSVWDGKPQYF TGCAGCGTATGGGATGGTAAGCCGCAGTATTTT
. TRBJ2-1 . TRBV7-3 CASSLSLVADEQFF TGTGCCAGCAGCTTAAGTTTAGTTGCGGATGAGCAGTTCTTC
. TRBJ2-2 TRBD2 TRBV27 CASWLAGGPGELFF TGTGCCAGCTGGCTAGCGGGAGGCCCCGGGGAGCTGTTTTTT
. TRBJ2-1 . TRBV24-1 CATSDFHRGLSSYNEQFF TGTGCCACCAGTGATTTCCACAGGGGACTTAGCTCCTACAATGAGCAGTTCTTC
few TRBJ1-2 TRBD1 TRBV5-4 CASSLGDRTNYGYTF TGTGCCAGCAGCTTGGGGGACAGGACTAACTATGGCTACACCTTC
few TRBJ1-2 . TRBV20-1 CSALRGSSRGYTF TGCAGTGCTCTGAGGGGCAGTTCAAGAGGCTACACCTTC
few TRBJ2-2 TRBD1 TRBV2 CASSYRGAGELFF TGTGCCAGCAGCTACAGGGGTGCCGGGGAGCTGTTTTTT
few TRBJ2-5 . TRBV5-1 CASSLEAGYQETQYF TGCGCCAGCAGCTTGGAGGCAGGCTACCAAGAGACCCAGTACTTC
. TRBJ2-6 . TRBV11-2 CASSQYRARGANVLTF TGTGCCAGCAGCCAATACCGGGCTCGGGGGGCCAACGTCCTGACTTTC
many TRBJ2-5 TRBD2 TRBV10-3 CAISGLAGQETQYF TGTGCCATCAGTGGACTAGCGGGGCAAGAGACCCAGTACTTC
. TRBJ2-7 TRBD1 TRBV28 CASSLDGTGRDEQYF TGTGCCAGCAGTTTGGATGGGACAGGGCGTGACGAGCAGTACTTC
. TRBJ2-5 . TRBV2 CASSALGLGRETQYF TGTGCCAGCAGTGCCCTTGGACTGGGACGAGAGACCCAGTACTTC
. TRBJ2-3 . TRBV11-2 CASSLEWGGGTDTQYF TGTGCCAGCAGCTTGGAGTGGGGAGGGGGAACAGATACGCAGTATTTT
. TRBJ2-3 . TRBV5-6 CASSPPSAGTDTQYF TGTGCCAGCAGCCCGCCTTCGGCTGGCACAGATACGCAGTATTTT
. TRBJ2-2 TRBD1 TRBV20-1 CSARQGPYTGELFF TGCAGTGCTCGACAGGGTCCGTACACCGGGGAGCTGTTTTTT
few TRBJ2-5 . TRBV20-1 CSAVVDGQETQYF TGCAGTGCTGTGGTCGACGGTCAAGAGACCCAGTACTTC
. TRBJ2-1 TRBD1 TRBV5-1 CASSLDPDRGINEQFF TGCGCCAGCAGCCTGGACCCTGACAGGGGAATTAATGAGCAGTTCTTC
. TRBJ2-2 . TRBV11-2 CASSLVAGNPTGELFF TGTGCCAGCAGCTTAGTGGCCGGGAACCCCACCGGGGAGCTGTTTTTT
few TRBJ2-7 TRBD1 TRBV7-9 CASSKHRDSNEQYF TGTGCCAGCAGCAAACACCGGGACAGCAACGAGCAGTACTTC
. TRBJ2-5 . TRBV9 CASSGGGTGQETQYF TGTGCCAGCAGCGGCGGAGGTACGGGACAAGAGACCCAGTACTTC
. TRBJ2-6 . TRBV25-1 CASSVSRGVAVTNVLTF TGTGCCAGCAGTGTTTCGAGGGGGGTGGCTGTGACCAACGTCCTGACTTTC
. TRBJ2-7 . TRBV5-1 CASSSAGLAYNEQYF TGCGCCAGCAGCTCGGCAGGGCTAGCGTACAATGAGCAGTACTTC
few TRBJ2-3 TRBD2 TRBV20-1 CSAELAALGTDTQYF TGCAGTGCGGAGCTAGCGGCCCTAGGCACAGATACGCAGTATTTT
few TRBJ2-1 TRBD2 TRBV20-1 CSARGRVGLAGSEQFF TGCAGTGCTAGAGGTCGGGTGGGACTAGCGGGAAGTGAGCAGTTCTTC
once TRBJ1-5 . TRBV28 CASSSTSGIQPQHF TGTGCCAGCAGTTCTACTTCGGGGATTCAGCCCCAGCATTTT
. TRBJ2-5 . TRBV7-9 CAIGGGYF TGTGCCATCGGAGGGGGGTACTTC
. TRBJ2-1 TRBD2 TRBV5-1 CAYRGTSANNEQFF TGCGCCTACCGGGGGACTAGCGCGAACAATGAGCAGTTCTTC
. TRBJ2-3 . TRBV9 CASSVSYFTDTQYF TGTGCCAGCAGCGTGAGCTACTTCACAGATACGCAGTATTTT
few TRBJ2-3 TRBD1 TRBV10-3 CAISEPVDRASTDTQYF TGTGCCATCAGTGAGCCAGTCGACAGGGCTAGCACAGATACGCAGTATTTT
. TRBJ1-6 . TRBV5-8 CASSSYSRGLHF TGTGCCAGCAGCTCGTACTCCAGGGGCCTCCACTTT
. TRBJ2-7 TRBD2 TRBV27 CASSFSLTSESSYEQYF TGTGCCAGCAGTTTCTCCCTGACTAGCGAATCTTCCTACGAGCAGTACTTC
. TRBJ2-5 . TRBV7-8 CASSLAYAQETQYF TGTGCCAGCAGCTTAGCGTACGCCCAAGAGACCCAGTACTTC
. TRBJ1-5 TRBD1 TRBV6-5 CASTPGGGSNQPQHF TGTGCCAGCACCCCAGGGGGTGGAAGTAATCAGCCCCAGCATTTT
. TRBJ1-1 . TRBV30 CAWSAGTSEAFF TGTGCCTGGAGTGCCGGGACATCGGAAGCTTTCTTT
. TRBJ1-5 . TRBV7-2 CASSPIWMEQPQHF TGTGCCAGCAGCCCTATTTGGATGGAACAGCCCCAGCATTTT
. TRBJ2-7 TRBD1 TRBV27 CASSLQGANPYEQYF TGTGCCAGCAGTTTACAGGGGGCTAATCCCTACGAGCAGTACTTC